There are many counts of the clone carrying this T cell receptor (beta chain). The antigen is not known. This entry comes from a study of T cells in Graves' hyperthyroidism and ophthalmopathy. The study, taken as a whole, reports: From stable hyperthyroidism, ophthalmopathy was set apart by a 13 V-J model.

Germline V gives CDR1 SQVTM, CDR2 ANQGSEA. The CDR3 sequence is 13 residues long. The ends lost 5 bases at V and 5 bases at J; junction bases unmatched: 8. It was RNA transcripts that yielded the amplified TCR beta CDR3 regions. The HTBI set primed first-round TCR CDR3 RT-PCR. TCRdb re-called the multiplex PCR reads through MiXCR, storing one row per CDR3 protein. The repertoire holds about 600,000 distinct CDR3 sequences, about 14% seen once, with about 12% in the top ten. The chain recombines TRBV29-1 with TRBJ2-7, with TRBD1 matching 8 bases. The TCR sequence derives from a woman between 45 and 60 years old with Graves' ophthalmopathy. The material sequenced was blood. The CDR3 loop reads CSVTPDRAHEQYF. CDR3 nucleotides: TGCAGCGTTACTCCGGACAGGGCCCACGAGCAGTACTTC.